A selection of T cell receptor beta chains follows, all from one sample in a study of a mutant IDH1 vaccine in newly diagnosed glioma. Some clones are missing from TCRdb's copy, which holds only in-frame ones; the method was immunoSEQ multiplex PCR. The repertoire holds 65,000 to 70,000 clones, with roughly 85% as singletons. Specimen: PBMCs, collected from a glioma patient treated with radiotherapy, temozolomide or both. The receptor source for this set is a man aged 25 to 40 with glioma. Each CDR3 is given with its conserved first and last residue.

v_gene,CDR3aa
TRBV28,CASLYRGSGTGELFF
TRBV9,CASSGRLADTQYF
TRBV29-1,CSVEDRGQSGNTIYF
TRBV6-5,CASRTGDFSYEQYF
TRBV10-1,CASSDSLVFGEQFF
TRBV4-1,CASSQRTPLMATSQETQYF
TRBV5-6,CASSLYAAAKNIQYF
TRBV30,CAWSVTTGGNQPQHF
TRBV27,CASSLSSRSNQPQHF
TRBV5-1,CASSPNSDVKPKFNEKLFF
TRBV28,CASSKLLRQGSRSRYEQYF
TRBV27,CASSPQLPGQGPYEQYF
TRBV19,CASSIAEQQETQYF
TRBV18,CASSLQPQGYEQYF
TRBV7-2,CASSLATSVGEQYF
TRBV14,CASSPRTGWYSGYTF
TRBV21-1,CASSTRQGSNEKLFF
TRBV5-1,CASSFLPGHRNTEAFF
TRBV18,CASSPTGTDTQYF
TRBV9,CASSFSGGNTGELFF
TRBV30,CAWSDSGYQPQHF
TRBV6-6,CASSKQGQWSGELFF
TRBV7-6,CASSRTDTQYF
TRBV28,CASSLWEPRETNEKLFF
TRBV30,CAWSVYNGNTIYF
TRBV19,CASSIGPQRKTEAFF
TRBV4-2,CASSQDRGPGYYGYTF
TRBV5-1,CASSLVPGGNSPLHF
TRBV28,CASTRSWTEAFF
TRBV18,CASSHVGGRETQYF
TRBV5-1,CASSLGQGANYGYTF
TRBV6-5,CASNQGGGDTEAFF
TRBV11-2,CASREAGMNTEAFF
TRBV5-1,CASSPETQGNSPLHF
TRBV5-5,CASSSAPIHQPQHF
TRBV21-1,CASNYRPQGGRDRGNRSPLHF
TRBV18,CASSTVLGTQYF
TRBV14,CASSPWGNTEAFF
TRBV27,CASSPAGGGYNEQFF
TRBV21-1,CASGCSGNTIYF
TRBV19,CASSIKGTGNNSPLHF
TRBV5-6,CASSLIQSNTEAFF
TRBV18,CASSPQAGTGSGETQYF
TRBV6-5,CASSWRGETQYF
TRBV30,CACSGPRGNSPLHF
TRBV5-1,CASSYDINQPQHF
TRBV2,CASSDRGLTDTQYF
TRBV5-1,CASSLAPGGLDTQYF
TRBV6-5,CASSYSHGDTQYF
TRBV7-9,CASSLEQGGQPQHF
TRBV4-1,CASSQLNLVDRAYNEQFF
TRBV19,CASSIGDLPKRETQYF
TRBV19,CASSIWDSRMNTIYF
TRBV6-1,CASSAVRGGLGEQYF
TRBV10-3,CAISDTRTGEYYIQYF
TRBV10-3,CAISVGIQETQYF
TRBV4-2,CASSQELRIPGYTDTQYF
TRBV10-3,CAISEQTGVGLGNQPQHF
TRBV18,CASSPLLGTVKTQYF
TRBV7-6,CASSLEAGLSYEQYF